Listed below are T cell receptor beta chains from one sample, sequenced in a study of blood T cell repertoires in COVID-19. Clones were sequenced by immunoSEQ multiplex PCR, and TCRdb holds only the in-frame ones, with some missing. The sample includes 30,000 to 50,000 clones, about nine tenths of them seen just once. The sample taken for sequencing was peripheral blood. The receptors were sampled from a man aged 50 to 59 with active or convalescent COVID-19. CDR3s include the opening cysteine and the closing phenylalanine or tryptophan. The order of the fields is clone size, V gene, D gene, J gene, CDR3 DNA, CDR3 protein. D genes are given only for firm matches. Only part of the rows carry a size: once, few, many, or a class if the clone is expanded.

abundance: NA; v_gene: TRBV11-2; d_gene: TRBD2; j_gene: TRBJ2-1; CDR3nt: TGTGCCAGCAGCTTAGAGTCTAGCGGGGGAAGCTCCTACAATGAGCAGTTCTTC; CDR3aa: CASSLESSGGSSYNEQFF
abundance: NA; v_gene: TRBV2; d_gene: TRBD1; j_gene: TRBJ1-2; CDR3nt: TGTGCCAGCACCGAAGGACAGGTTTACTATGGCTACACCTTC; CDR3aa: CASTEGQVYYGYTF
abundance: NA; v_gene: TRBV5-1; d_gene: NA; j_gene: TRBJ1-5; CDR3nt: TGCGCCAGCAGCTCAGGGGAGGGTATTCAGCCCCAGCATTTT; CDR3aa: CASSSGEGIQPQHF
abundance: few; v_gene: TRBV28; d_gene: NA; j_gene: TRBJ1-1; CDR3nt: TGTGCCAGCAGTTTGGGGCAGAGAACCACTGAAGCTTTCTTT; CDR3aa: CASSLGQRTTEAFF
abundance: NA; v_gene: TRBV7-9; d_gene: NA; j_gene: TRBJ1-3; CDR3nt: TGTGCCAGCAGCTTAGAGGGGCAGGCAGGGGGAAACACCATATATTTT; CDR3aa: CASSLEGQAGGNTIYF
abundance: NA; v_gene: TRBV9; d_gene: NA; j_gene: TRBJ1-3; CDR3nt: TGTGCCAGCAGCCCGACACAGCAGAACTCTGGAAACACCATATATTTT; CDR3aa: CASSPTQQNSGNTIYF
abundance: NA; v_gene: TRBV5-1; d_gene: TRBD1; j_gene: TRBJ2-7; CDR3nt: TGCGCCAGCAGCTTACAGGGGGTTAAGTACGAGCAGTACTTC; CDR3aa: CASSLQGVKYEQYF
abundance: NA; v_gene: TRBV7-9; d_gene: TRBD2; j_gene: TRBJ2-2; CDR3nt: TGTGCCAGCAGCTTCCTGCGGGAGGTTCACGGGGAGCTGTTTTTT; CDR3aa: CASSFLREVHGELFF
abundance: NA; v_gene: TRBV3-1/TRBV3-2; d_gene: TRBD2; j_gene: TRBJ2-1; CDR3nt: TGTGCCAGCAGCCACGGGACTAGCGGGAGAATTAGTGAGCAGTTCTTC; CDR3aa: CASSHGTSGRISEQFF
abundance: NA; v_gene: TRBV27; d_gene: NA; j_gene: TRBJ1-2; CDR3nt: TGTGCCAGCAGCCGGACAGCCTCTAACGGCTACACCTTC; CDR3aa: CASSRTASNGYTF
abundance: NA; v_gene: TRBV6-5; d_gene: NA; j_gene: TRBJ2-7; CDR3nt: TGTGCCAGCATGAGACAGGAGGTCGAGCAGTACTTC; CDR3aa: CASMRQEVEQYF
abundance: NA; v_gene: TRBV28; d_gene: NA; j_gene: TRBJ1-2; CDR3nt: TGTGCCAGCAGTTTAGTATCAGTCCATGGCTACACCTTC; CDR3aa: CASSLVSVHGYTF
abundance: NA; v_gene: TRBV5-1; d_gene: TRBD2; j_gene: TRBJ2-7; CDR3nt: TGCGCCAGCAGCTTTTACGGGACTACCCTTATCGAGCAGTACTTC; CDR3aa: CASSFYGTTLIEQYF
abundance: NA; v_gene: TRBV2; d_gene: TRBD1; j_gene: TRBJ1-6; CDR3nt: TGTGCCAGCAGTGGGGGACAGCCGGATAATTCACCCCTCCACTTT; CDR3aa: CASSGGQPDNSPLHF
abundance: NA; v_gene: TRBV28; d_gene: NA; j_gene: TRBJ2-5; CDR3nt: TGTGCCAGCAGTCCCAGACGGGAGTGGGAGACCCAGTACTTC; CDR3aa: CASSPRREWETQYF
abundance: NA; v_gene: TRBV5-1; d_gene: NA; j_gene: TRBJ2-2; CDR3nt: TGCGCCAGCAGCTTCCGGGACCTCAGGGGCGGGGAGCTGTTTTTT; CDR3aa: CASSFRDLRGGELFF
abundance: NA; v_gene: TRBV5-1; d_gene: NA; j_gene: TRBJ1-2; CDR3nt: TGCGCCAGCGGGGAGACAAGCGAATATGGCTACACCTTC; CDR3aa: CASGETSEYGYTF
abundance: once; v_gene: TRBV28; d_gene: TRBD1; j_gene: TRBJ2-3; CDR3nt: TGTGCCAGCAGTCCCTCCTCCGGGACAGCCACAGATACGCAGTATTTT; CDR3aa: CASSPSSGTATDTQYF
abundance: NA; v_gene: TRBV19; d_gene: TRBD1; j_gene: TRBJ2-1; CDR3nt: TGTGCCAGTACCGACCCGGGACAGGGCTACAATGAGCAGTTCTTC; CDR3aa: CASTDPGQGYNEQFF
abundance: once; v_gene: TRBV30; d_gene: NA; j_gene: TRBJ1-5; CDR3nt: TGTGCCTGGAGTGTACGGGACAATCAGCCCCAGCATTTT; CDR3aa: CAWSVRDNQPQHF
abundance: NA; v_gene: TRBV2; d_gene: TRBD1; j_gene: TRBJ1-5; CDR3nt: TGTGCCAGCAACGGACAGGGGTTGGGACAGCCCCAGCATTTT; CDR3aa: CASNGQGLGQPQHF
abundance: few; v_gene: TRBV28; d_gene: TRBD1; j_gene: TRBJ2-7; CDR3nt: TGTGCCAGCAGACCGGGACAGCTCTTCTCCTACGAGCAGTACTTC; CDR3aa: CASRPGQLFSYEQYF